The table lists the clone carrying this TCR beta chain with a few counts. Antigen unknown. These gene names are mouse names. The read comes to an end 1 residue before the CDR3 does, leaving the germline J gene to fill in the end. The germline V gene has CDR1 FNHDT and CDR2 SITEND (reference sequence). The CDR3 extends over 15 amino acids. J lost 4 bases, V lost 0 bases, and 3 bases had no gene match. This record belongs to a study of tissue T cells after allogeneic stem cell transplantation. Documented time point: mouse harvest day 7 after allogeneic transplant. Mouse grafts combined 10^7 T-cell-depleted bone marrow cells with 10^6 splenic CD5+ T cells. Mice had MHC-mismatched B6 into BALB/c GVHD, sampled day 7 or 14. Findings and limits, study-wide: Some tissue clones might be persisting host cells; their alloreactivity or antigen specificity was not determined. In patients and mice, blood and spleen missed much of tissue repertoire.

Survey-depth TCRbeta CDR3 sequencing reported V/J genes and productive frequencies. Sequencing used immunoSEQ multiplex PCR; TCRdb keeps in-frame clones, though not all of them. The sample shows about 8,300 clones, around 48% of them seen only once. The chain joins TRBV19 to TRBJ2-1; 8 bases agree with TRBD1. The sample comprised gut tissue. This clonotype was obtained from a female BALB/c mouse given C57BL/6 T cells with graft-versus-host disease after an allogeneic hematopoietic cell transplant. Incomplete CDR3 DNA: TGTGCCAGCAGTATAGGAGACAGGGGTTATGCTGAGCAGTTC. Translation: CASSIGDRGYAEQF. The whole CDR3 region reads CASSIGDRGYAEQFF. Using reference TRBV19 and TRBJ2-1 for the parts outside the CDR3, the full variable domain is GGIITQTPKFLIGQEGQKLTLKCQQNFNHDTMYWYRQDSGKGLRLIYYSITENDLQKGDLSEGYDASREKKSSFSLTVTSAQKNEMAVFLCASSIGDRGYAEQFFGPGTRLTVL.